Reported below is one T cell receptor beta chain. What it binds is not known. Treatment denoted: roughly 18 received Ad26.COV2.S at low or high dose, single or two shots; roughly five received placebo; per-sample allocation not given. Sample collection was performed on day 63 after the first vaccine or placebo injection. The CDR3 has 15 residues. Germline CDR1 SGHTA, CDR2 FQGNSA. The V gene lost 2 bases and the J gene lost 2 bases, with 12 bases spanning the gap. This sample is part of a study of Ad26.COV2.S vaccination and SARS-CoV-2 variants. Turning to the study itself: Intramuscular Ad26.COV2.S doses were given once or twice, 56 days apart.

The data were produced by immunoSEQ multiplex PCR, yet TCRdb's version contains in-frame clones alone and is incomplete. The sample carries about 320,000 clones, more than 70% recorded once. Whole-study findings and limits: People who got the vaccine had more spike-specific TCR breadth than people who got placebo. Following vaccination, spike-specific CD8+ and CD4+ T cell responses reportedly exhibited substantial breadth.

The material sequenced was peripheral blood, taken in a trial of Ad26.COV2.S vaccine versus placebo. The chain uses TRBV7-2 and TRBJ1-2, with D tentatively TRBD1 (5 bases). The clonotype originates from a person between 18 and 65 years old who received the Ad26.COV2.S COVID-19 vaccine or a placebo. Written as DNA, the CDR3 is TGTGCCAGCAGCTTATCGGGAGACAGAAACTATGGCTACACCTTC. The encoded protein is CASSLSGDRNYGYTF.